One sample yielded the 23 T cell receptor beta chains listed below, sequenced in a study of response to subunit inactivated influenza vaccine. Each CDR3 protein gets one entry after TCRdb re-called the RT-PCR reads with MiXCR. The sample shows around 850,000 distinct CDR3 sequences, around a sixth of them seen only once. The starting material was PBMCs from blood, obtained 4 to 6 days after vaccination. All receptors derive from a man in his fifties who received an inactivated influenza vaccine.

The CDR3 DNA is TGCAGTGCGGCGAAAGGGACAGGGGAAAATGAGCAGTTCTTC. Its protein is CSAAKGTGENEQFF. The chain is built from TRBV20-1 and TRBJ2-1; 10 bases match TRBD1. Trimming took 6 bases from V and 7 from J; bases not matched to a gene: 9. The CDR3 is 14 amino acids. Germline CDR1 reads DFQATT; CDR2 reads SNEGSKA (reference sequence).

The chain joins TRBV28 to TRBJ2-7; perhaps D is TRBD1 or TRBD2 (6 bases each). CDR1 and CDR2 from the germline V gene are MDHEN and SYDVKM. The CDR3 has 13 amino acids. V was cut by 8 bases and J by 2 bases, with 13 bases left in between. This CDR3 is CASYEGGAYEQYF. As DNA, the CDR3 is TGTGCCAGCTATGAGGGGGGAGCCTACGAGCAGTACTTC.

This chain links TRBV11-2 with TRBJ2-4, with 7 bases lining up with TRBD1. Germline V gives CDR1 SGHAT, CDR2 FQNNGV. The length of the CDR3 is 19 residues. The junction had 11 bases not matched to a gene; V was cut back by 0 bases and J by 0 bases. The CDR3 protein is CASSLDPGTERLAKNIQYF. In DNA form, the CDR3 reads TGTGCCAGCAGCTTAGACCCCGGGACAGAACGCTTAGCCAAAAACATTCAGTACTTC.

This clonotype was seen only a few times. The chain employs TRBV5-1 and TRBJ2-1; a possible D gene is TRBD1 (5 bases). The germline V gene encodes CDR1 SGHRS and CDR2 YFSETQ. The germline V and J ends were trimmed by 4 bases and 0 bases, with 11 bases remaining between them. The CDR3 extends over 15 amino acids. The CDR3 reads CASSVQVSSYNEQFF. CDR3 coding DNA: TGCGCCAGCAGCGTACAGGTTAGCTCCTACAATGAGCAGTTCTTC.

This clonotype was found a few times. The chain joins TRBV7-2 to TRBJ2-7, with unresolved D. This CDR3 contains 12 residues. Trimming shortened V by 5 bases and J by 3 bases, and 8 bases separated the two germline ends. The V gene's germline CDR1 is SGHTA and CDR2 FQGNSA. This chain's CDR3 is CASSQTYYEQYF. CDR3 DNA: TGTGCCAGCAGCCAAACATACTACGAGCAGTACTTC.

The rearrangement links TRBV5-1 to TRBJ2-7; 8 nucleotides align to TRBD2. The CDR3 is 16 amino acids. CDR1 is SGHRS, CDR2 YFSETQ, per germline. With 0 bases clipped from V and 2 bases from J, the junction kept 7 bases outside the gene matches. CDR3 region: CASSLAWSGGPYEQYF. The CDR3 DNA sequence: TGCGCCAGCAGCTTGGCGTGGAGCGGGGGACCCTACGAGCAGTACTTC. The whole variable domain, remainder taken from reference TRBV5-1 and TRBJ2-7, is KAGVTQTPRYLIKTRGQQVTLSCSPISGHRSVSWYQQTPGQGLQFLFEYFSETQRNKGNFPGRFSGRQFSNSRSEMNVSTLELGDSALYLCASSLAWSGGPYEQYFGPGTRLTVT.

The CDR3 reads CSARGGTTSGTVNEQFF. CDR3 coding DNA: TGCAGTGCTAGAGGAGGTACTACTAGCGGGACGGTCAATGAGCAGTTCTTC. The V gene is TRBV20-1, the J gene TRBJ2-1, with TRBD2 identical over 10 bases. The CDR3 loop spans 17 amino acids. Germline-derived CDR1 and CDR2 are DFQATT and SNEGSKA (reference sequence). V shed 1 base, J shed 6 bases, and the junction held 12 bases outside the gene matches.

The gene calls are TRBV5-8 and TRBJ1-1; D remains unclear. V dropped 6 bases and J dropped 1 base, with 13 bases sitting between them. CDR1 SGHTS and CDR2 YDEGEE come from the germline V gene. The CDR3 loop spans 14 amino acids. The CDR3: CASNHRRWNTEAFF. The CDR3 nucleotides read TGTGCCAGCAACCACCGGAGGTGGAACACTGAAGCTTTCTTT.

This clonotype was seen more than once but under ten times. V is TRBV29-1 and J is TRBJ2-3; D unclear. CDR1 SQVTM and CDR2 ANQGSEA come from the germline V gene. The CDR3 length is 14 residues. The ends were cut back, 4 bases at V and 2 bases at J, with 13 bases in the middle. As DNA, the CDR3 is TGCAGCGTTGGGGTCGCACAGACCACAGATACGCAGTATTTT. This encodes CSVGVAQTTDTQYF.

The rearrangement links TRBV14 to TRBJ2-2; D is perhaps TRBD1 (5 bases). The germline V gene encodes CDR1 SGHDN and CDR2 FVKESK. V lost 0 bases, J lost 2 bases, and 10 bases lay in between. CDR3 length equals 16 residues. The CDR3 coding sequence is TGTGCCAGCAGCCAAGACAGGGTACTAAACACCGGGGAGCTGTTTTTT. It is translated as CASSQDRVLNTGELFF.

V and J are TRBV15 and TRBJ2-2, with 9 nucleotides matching TRBD1. The germline V gene encodes CDR1 LNHNV and CDR2 YYDKDF (reference sequence). CDR3 length: 15 residues. J lost 5 bases, V lost 1 base, and 2 bases had no gene match. The CDR3: CATSRGDRVTGELFF. CDR3 nucleotides: TGTGCCACCAGCAGAGGGGACAGGGTTACCGGGGAGCTGTTTTTT.

V usage is TRBV10-3 and J usage is TRBJ2-5, with D possibly being TRBD1 (6 bases). Germline V CDR1 and CDR2: ENHRY, SYGVKD. V lost 4 bases, J lost 5 bases, and 11 bases lay in between. The CDR3 loop spans 13 amino acids. In nucleotides, the CDR3 is TGTGCCATCAGTGCCCAGGGGTTGGAGACCCAGTACTTC. It codes for CAISAQGLETQYF.

This clonotype came up many times. J is TRBJ1-4 and V is TRBV13, with D uncertain. Germline V gene data show CDR1 as PRHDT and CDR2 as FYEKMQ (reference sequence). Between the trimmed V and J ends, which lost 1 base and 6 bases, there was a span of 9 bases. The CDR3 covers 14 residues. This CDR3 reads CASSLEGGDEKLFF. The DNA of the CDR3 is TGTGCCAGCAGCTTAGAGGGTGGCGATGAAAAACTGTTTTTT.

Only one count was recorded for this clonotype. One end of the junction does not line up with germline, which may come from a read error. The CDR3 region has the DNA TGTGCCAGAAGCTCCCCTGGACTAGCGGGGACCAATGAGCAGTTCTTC. This sequence encodes CARSSPGLAGTNEQFF. This rearrangement joins TRBV7-9 to TRBJ2-1; TRBD2 agrees at 12 bases. There are 16 residues in the CDR3. Germline V gene data show CDR1 as SEHNR and CDR2 as FQNEAQ (reference sequence).

This rearrangement joins TRBV11-2 to TRBJ2-3, with D unclear. Deletions cut 0 bases from V and 1 base from J, with 14 bases between. The germline CDR1 and CDR2 sequences are SGHAT and FQNNGV. The CDR3 length is 17 residues. The CDR3 loop reads CASSLDPAGWGTDTQYF. The DNA of the CDR3 is TGTGCCAGCAGCTTAGATCCGGCAGGATGGGGCACAGATACGCAGTATTTT.

This chain joins TRBV6-2 or TRBV6-3 and TRBJ1-1, with D unresolved. CDR1 MNHEY and CDR2 SVGEGT come from the germline V gene. The CDR3 is 12 residues long. V was cut by 2 bases and J by 1 base, with 2 bases left in between. Here the CDR3 reads CASSYTNTEAFF. CDR3 coding DNA: TGTGCCAGCAGTTACACGAACACTGAAGCTTTCTTT.

This chain connects TRBV12-3 or TRBV12-4 to TRBJ2-5, with a possible D match to TRBD2 (6 bases). Trimming took 4 bases from V and 3 from J, leaving 9 bases between them. The CDR3 is made up of 13 amino acids. CDR3 sequence (DNA): TGTGCCAGCAGTTCATGGGGGGAAGAGACCCAGTACTTC. It codes for CASSSWGEETQYF.

The chain couples TRBV10-3 to TRBJ2-5; D may be TRBD1 (6 bases). Trimming shortened V by 2 bases and J by 1 base, and 8 bases separated the two germline ends. CDR3 length equals 14 residues. CDR1 is ENHRY, CDR2 SYGVKD, per germline. CDR3 loop: CAISELGGQETQYF. The CDR3 region has the DNA TGTGCCATCAGTGAGCTAGGGGGCCAAGAGACCCAGTACTTC.

This clonotype has only a few counts. The V gene is TRBV29-1, the J gene TRBJ2-1, with D perhaps TRBD2 (6 bases). The V gene lost 7 bases and the J gene lost 4 bases, with 14 bases spanning the gap. The germline V gene encodes CDR1 SQVTM and CDR2 ANQGSEA. The CDR3 is 13 residues long. The CDR3 sequence: CSAEAGRYNEQFF. In DNA form, the CDR3 reads TGCAGCGCCGAGGCAGGGAGGTACAATGAGCAGTTCTTC.

This clonotype has at least ten counts. The V gene is TRBV20-1, the J gene TRBJ1-3, with D perhaps matching TRBD1 (6 bases). Germline V gives CDR1 DFQATT, CDR2 SNEGSKA (reference sequence). The CDR3 extends over 13 amino acids. Between the trimmed V and J ends, which lost 5 bases and 4 bases, there was a span of 12 bases. CDR3: CSAPDRTGNTIYF. CDR3 nucleotides: TGCAGTGCTCCCGACAGGACGGGAAACACCATATATTTT.

This clonotype was counted only a few times. The chain has TRBV11-2 and TRBJ2-5; D is ambiguous. Germline V lookup: CDR1 SGHAT, CDR2 FQNNGV. This CDR3 spans 14 amino acids. Trimming removed 5 bases from V and 5 bases from J, with 15 bases in between. CDR3 DNA sequence: TGTGCCAGCAGCCCCGACGGGCCGTCGGAGACCCAGTACTTC. As protein: CASSPDGPSETQYF. The whole variable domain, filled in from reference TRBV11-2 and TRBJ2-5, reads EAGVAQSPRYKIIEKRQSVAFWCNPISGHATLYWYQQILGQGPKLLIQFQNNGVVDDSQLPKDRFSAERLKGVDSTLKIQPAKLEDSAVYLCASSPDGPSETQYFGPGTRLLVL.

The sample holds a few counts of this clonotype. V gene TRBV10-3 combines with J gene TRBJ2-3; 10 nucleotides match TRBD2. The CDR3 has 17 amino acids. Looked up from germline, CDR1 is ENHRY and CDR2 is SYGVKD. V was clipped by 4 bases and J by 5 bases; unmatched bases: 12. CDR3 coding DNA: TGTGCCATCAGTGGTCGGGGAGGTCTAGCGGGAGAAGATACGCAGTATTTT. It yields the protein CAISGRGGLAGEDTQYF.

This clonotype appeared many times. This chain connects TRBV20-1 to TRBJ1-6; 7 nucleotides agree with TRBD1. This CDR3 contains 13 residues. Germline CDR1 DFQATT, CDR2 SNEGSKA (reference sequence). V lost 3 bases and J lost 7; bases outside the gene matches: 3. The CDR3 DNA is TGCAGTGCTAGCGGGACAGCCAATTCACCCCTCCACTTT. Its protein product is CSASGTANSPLHF.